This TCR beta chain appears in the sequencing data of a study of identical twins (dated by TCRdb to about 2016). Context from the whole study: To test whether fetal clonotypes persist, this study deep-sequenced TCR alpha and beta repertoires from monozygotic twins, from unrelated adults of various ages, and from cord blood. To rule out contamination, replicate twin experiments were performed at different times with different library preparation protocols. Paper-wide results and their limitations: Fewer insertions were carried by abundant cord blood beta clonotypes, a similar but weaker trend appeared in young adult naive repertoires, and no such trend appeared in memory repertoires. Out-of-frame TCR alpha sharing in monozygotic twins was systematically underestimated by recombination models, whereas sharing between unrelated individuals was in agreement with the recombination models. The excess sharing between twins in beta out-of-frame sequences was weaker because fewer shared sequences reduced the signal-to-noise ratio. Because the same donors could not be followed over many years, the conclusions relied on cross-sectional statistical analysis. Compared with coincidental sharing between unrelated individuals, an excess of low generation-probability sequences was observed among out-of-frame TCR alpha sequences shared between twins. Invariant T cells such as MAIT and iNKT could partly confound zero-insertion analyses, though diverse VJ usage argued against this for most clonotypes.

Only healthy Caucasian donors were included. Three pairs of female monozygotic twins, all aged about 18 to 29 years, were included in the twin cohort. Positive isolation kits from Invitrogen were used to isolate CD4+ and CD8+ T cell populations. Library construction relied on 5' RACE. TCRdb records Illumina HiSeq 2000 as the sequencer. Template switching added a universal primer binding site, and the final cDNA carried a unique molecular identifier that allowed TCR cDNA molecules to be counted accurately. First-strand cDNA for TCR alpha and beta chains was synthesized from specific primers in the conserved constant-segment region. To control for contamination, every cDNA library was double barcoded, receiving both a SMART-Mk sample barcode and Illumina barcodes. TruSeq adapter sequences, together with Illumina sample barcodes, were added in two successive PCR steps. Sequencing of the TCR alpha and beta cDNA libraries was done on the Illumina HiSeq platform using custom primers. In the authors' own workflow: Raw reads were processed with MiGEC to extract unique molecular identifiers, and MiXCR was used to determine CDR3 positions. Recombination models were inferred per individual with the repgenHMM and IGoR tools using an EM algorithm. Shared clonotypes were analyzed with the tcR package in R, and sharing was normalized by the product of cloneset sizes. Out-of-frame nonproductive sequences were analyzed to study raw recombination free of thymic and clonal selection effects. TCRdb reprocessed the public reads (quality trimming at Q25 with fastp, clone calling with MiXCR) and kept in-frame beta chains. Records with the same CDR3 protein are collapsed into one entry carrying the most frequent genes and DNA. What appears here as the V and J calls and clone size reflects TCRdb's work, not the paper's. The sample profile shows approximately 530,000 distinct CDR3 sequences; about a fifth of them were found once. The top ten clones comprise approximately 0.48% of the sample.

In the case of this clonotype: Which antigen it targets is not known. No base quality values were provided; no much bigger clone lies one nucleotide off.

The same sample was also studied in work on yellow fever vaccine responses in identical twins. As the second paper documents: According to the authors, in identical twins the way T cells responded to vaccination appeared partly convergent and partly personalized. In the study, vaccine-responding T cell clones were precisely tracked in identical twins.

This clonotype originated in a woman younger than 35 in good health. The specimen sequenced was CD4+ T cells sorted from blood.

The nucleotide sequence is given as TGTGCCAGCAGTTTATCGGCCGGTCCGGGCGTGAACACTGAAGCTTTCTTT. This encodes CASSLSAGPGVNTEAFF. The chain links TRBV27 with TRBJ1-1, with an unclear D gene assignment. CDR1 MNHEY and CDR2 SMNVEV were looked up in the germline V gene (reference sequence). V is clipped by 0 bases and J by 0 bases, and the sequence between their germline boundaries is 14 bases long. Inclusive of the bounding cysteine and phenylalanine, the CDR3 is 17 residues long. Only CDR3 DNA remains: 51 bases, in frame from the first base.